The T cell receptor beta chain under discussion was sequenced for a study of cytomegalovirus exposure and HLA in healthy donors. Use of 60 Vbeta and 13 Jbeta primers characterized the PCR. The table came from immunoSEQ multiplex PCR; TCRdb's copy has only in-frame clones and leaves some out. The table lists about 120,000 clones, 80% of them singletons. Material for sequencing was PBMCs. The TCR sequence derives from a female donor in good health and CMV-seropositive.

Here the CDR3 reads CASSPFQQETQYF. In DNA form, the CDR3 reads TGTGCCAGCTCACCATTTCAACAAGAGACCCAGTACTTC. V usage is TRBV18 and J usage is TRBJ2-5; D gene unclear. Germline CDR1 is KGHSH and CDR2 is LQKENI. V lost 2 bases and J lost 2, with 6 bases in between. The CDR3 is 13 residues long.